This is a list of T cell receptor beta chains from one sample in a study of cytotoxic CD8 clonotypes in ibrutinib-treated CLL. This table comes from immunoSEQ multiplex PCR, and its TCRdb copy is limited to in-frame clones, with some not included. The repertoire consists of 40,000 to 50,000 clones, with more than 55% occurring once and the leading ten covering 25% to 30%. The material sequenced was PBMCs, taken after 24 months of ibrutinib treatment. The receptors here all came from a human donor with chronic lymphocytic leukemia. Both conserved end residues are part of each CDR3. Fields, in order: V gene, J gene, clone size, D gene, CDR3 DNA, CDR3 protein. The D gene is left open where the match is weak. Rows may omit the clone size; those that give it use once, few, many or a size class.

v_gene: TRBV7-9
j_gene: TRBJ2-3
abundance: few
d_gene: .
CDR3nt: TGTGCCAGCAGCCACAGGGTAGAGGAGCCAGATACGCAGTATTTT
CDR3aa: CASSHRVEEPDTQYF

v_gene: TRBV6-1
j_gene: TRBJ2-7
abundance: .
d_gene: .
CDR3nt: TGTGCCAGCAGTGAAAGTTTACAGATCTACGAGCAGTACTTC
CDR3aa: CASSESLQIYEQYF

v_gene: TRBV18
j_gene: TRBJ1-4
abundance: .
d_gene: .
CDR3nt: TGTGCCAGCTCACCGGGCGCGGACGAAAAACTGTTTTTT
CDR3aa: CASSPGADEKLFF

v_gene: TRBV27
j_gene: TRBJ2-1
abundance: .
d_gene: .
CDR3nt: TGTGCCAGCAGTTTGTCCCCCGTTCTGGGTGAGCAGTTCTTC
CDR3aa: CASSLSPVLGEQFF

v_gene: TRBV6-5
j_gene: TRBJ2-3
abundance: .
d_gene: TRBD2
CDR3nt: TGTGCCAGCAGTTTAAGAAGCGGGGGATGGGGAGATACGCAGTATTTT
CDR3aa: CASSLRSGGWGDTQYF

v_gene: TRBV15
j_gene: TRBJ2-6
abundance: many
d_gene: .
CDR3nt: TGTGCCACCAGCAGAGAACGGACTGGGGCCAACGTCCTGACTTTC
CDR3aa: CATSRERTGANVLTF

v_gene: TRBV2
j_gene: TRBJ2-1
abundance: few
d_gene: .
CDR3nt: TGTGCCAGCAGTGATGCCGCCAATGAGCAGTTCTTC
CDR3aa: CASSDAANEQFF

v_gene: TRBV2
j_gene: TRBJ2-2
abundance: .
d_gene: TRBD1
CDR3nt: TGTGCCAGAACAGGGGGCTCGGGCACCGGGGAGCTGTTTTTT
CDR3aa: CARTGGSGTGELFF

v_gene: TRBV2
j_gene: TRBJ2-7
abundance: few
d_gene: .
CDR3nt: TGTGCCAGCAGTGATAACACGCTGGGGATGAGCTCCTACGAGCAGTACTTC
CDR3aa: CASSDNTLGMSSYEQYF

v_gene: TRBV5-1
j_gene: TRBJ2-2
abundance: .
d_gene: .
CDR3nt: TGCGCCAGCAGCTTGGGGGGGGCCGCGTCCGGGGAGCTGTTTTTT
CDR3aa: CASSLGGAASGELFF

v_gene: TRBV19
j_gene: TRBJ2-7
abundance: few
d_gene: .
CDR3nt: TGTGCCAGTAGTGAGGGACTTCACTACGAGCAGTACTTC
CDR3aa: CASSEGLHYEQYF

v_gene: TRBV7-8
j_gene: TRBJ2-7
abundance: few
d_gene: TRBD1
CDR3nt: TGTGCCAGCAGCTTATGGGACAGGGCCTACGAGCAGTACTTC
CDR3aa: CASSLWDRAYEQYF

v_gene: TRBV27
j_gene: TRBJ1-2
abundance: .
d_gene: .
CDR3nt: TGTGCCAGCAGTGGCTCCCCAAGGGTGTCTCTTAATGGCTACACCTTC
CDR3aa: CASSGSPRVSLNGYTF

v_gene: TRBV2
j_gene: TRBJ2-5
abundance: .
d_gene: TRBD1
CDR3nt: TGTGCCAGCAGTAAACAGGGGGGAGAAGAGACCCAGTACTTC
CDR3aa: CASSKQGGEETQYF

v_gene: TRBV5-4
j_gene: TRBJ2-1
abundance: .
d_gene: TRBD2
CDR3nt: TGTGCCAGCAGCTTGTCTAGCGGTTCCTACAATGAGCAGTTCTTC
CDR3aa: CASSLSSGSYNEQFF

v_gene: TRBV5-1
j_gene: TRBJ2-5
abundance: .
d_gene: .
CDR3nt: TGCGCCAGCAGCTTGTTCGGCGAGACCCAGTACTTC
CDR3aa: CASSLFGETQYF

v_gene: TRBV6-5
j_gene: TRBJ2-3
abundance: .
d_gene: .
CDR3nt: TGTGCCAGCAGGGGCGATACGCAGTATTTT
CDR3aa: CASRGDTQYF

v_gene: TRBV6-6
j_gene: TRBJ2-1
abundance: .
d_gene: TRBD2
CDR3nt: TGTGCCAGCACGACCCGGGGAGCGGGGGACTACAATGAGCAGTTCTTC
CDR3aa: CASTTRGAGDYNEQFF

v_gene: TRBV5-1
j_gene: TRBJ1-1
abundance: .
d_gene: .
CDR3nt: TGCGCCAGCAGCGGGGGGACAAATAACTGGGGCACTGAAGCTTTCTTT
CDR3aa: CASSGGTNNWGTEAFF

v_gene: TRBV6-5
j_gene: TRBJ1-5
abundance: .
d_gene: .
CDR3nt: TGTGCCAGCCGTTCGGGCAATCAGCCCCAGCATTTT
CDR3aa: CASRSGNQPQHF

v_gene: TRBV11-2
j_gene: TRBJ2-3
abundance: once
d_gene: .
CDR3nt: TGTGCGGGCAGTACGGACCACCATCCCACCGATACGCAGTATTTT
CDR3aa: CAGSTDHHPTDTQYF

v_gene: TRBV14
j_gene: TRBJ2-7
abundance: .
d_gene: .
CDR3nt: TGTGCCAGCAGCCAAGAATGGATCTACGAGCAGTACTTC
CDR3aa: CASSQEWIYEQYF

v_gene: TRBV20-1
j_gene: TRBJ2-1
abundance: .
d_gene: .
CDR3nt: TGCAGTGCGAAGTTCAATGAGCAGTTCTTC
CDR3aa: CSAKFNEQFF

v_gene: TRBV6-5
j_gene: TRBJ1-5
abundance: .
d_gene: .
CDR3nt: TGTGCCAGCAGTCCGGGGGCAGGGGGCAATCAGCCCCAGCATTTT
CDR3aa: CASSPGAGGNQPQHF

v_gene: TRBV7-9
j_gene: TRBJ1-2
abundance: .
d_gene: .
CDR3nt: TGTGCCAGCAGCTTAGTAAACGGTAAGTGGAATGGCTACACCTTC
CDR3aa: CASSLVNGKWNGYTF

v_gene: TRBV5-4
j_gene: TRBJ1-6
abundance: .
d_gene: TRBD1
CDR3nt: TGTGCCAGCAGCTTGCCAGGGGGCTTGGATTCACCCCTCCACTTT
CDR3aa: CASSLPGGLDSPLHF

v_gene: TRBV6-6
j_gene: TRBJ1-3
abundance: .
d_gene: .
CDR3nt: TGTGCCAGCACGAGAGACGGCACCTCTGGAAACACCATATATTTT
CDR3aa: CASTRDGTSGNTIYF

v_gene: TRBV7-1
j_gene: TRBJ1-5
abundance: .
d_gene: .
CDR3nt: TGTGCCAGCAGCCCACAGGGCAATCAGCCCCAGCATTTT
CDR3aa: CASSPQGNQPQHF

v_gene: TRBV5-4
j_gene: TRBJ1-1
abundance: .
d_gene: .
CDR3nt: TGTGCCAGCAGCATAACAGCGAACACTGAAGCTTTCTTT
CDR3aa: CASSITANTEAFF

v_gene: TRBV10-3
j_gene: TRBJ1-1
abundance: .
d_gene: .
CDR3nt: TGTGCCATCAGGGGAAAGGACGGACCCAACACTGAAGCTTTCTTT
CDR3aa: CAIRGKDGPNTEAFF

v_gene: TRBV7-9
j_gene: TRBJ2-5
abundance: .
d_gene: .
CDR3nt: TGTGCCAGCAGCTCACCTGGACGAGGCGAGACCCAGTACTTC
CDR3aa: CASSSPGRGETQYF

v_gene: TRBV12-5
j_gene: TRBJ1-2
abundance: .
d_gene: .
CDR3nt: TGTGCTAGTGCTCCGTCGGGCTATGGCTACACCTTC
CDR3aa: CASAPSGYGYTF

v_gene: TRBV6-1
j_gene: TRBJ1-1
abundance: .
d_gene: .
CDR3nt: TGTGCCCTCCTTTGGCAGTTTGAAGCTTTCTTT
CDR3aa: CALLWQFEAFF

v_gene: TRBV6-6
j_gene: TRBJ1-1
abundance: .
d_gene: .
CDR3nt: TGTGCCAGCAGTTACTGGTCAGGGACCATGAACACTGAAGCTTTCTTT
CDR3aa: CASSYWSGTMNTEAFF

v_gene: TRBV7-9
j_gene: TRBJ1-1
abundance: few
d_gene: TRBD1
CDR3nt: TGTGCCACCAGACAGGGGAACACTGAAGCTTTCTTT
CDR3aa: CATRQGNTEAFF

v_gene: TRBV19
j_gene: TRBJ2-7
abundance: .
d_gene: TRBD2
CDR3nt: TGTGCCAGTAGTCCGGGGGGGGTCAACGAGCAGTACTTC
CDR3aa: CASSPGGVNEQYF

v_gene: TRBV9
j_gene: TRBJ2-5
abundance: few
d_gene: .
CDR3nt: TGTGCCAGCAGCTTCGGCGGGTCCCAGGAGACCCAGTACTTC
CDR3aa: CASSFGGSQETQYF

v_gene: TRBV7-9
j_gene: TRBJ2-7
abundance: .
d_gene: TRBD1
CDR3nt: TGTGCCAGCAGGCCTAGGACAGGGCACTCCTACGAGCAGTACTTC
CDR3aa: CASRPRTGHSYEQYF

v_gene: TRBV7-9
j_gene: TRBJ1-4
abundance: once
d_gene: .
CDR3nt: TGTGCCAGCAGCTTAATGGGCGGTAATGAAAAACTGTTTTTT
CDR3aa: CASSLMGGNEKLFF

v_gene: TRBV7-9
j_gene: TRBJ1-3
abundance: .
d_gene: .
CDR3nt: TGTGCCAGCAGCCAACAGGTTAACACCATATATTTT
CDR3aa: CASSQQVNTIYF

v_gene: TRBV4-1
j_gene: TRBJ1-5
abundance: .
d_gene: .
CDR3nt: TGCGCCAGCAGCCCGTCGGGGGATAGGGACAATCAGCCCCAGCATTTT
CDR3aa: CASSPSGDRDNQPQHF

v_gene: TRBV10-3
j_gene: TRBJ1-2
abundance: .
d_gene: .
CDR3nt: TGTGCCATCAGTGCGGGTAACTATGGCTACACCTTC
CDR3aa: CAISAGNYGYTF